This T cell receptor (beta chain) was sequenced for a study of cytomegalovirus exposure and HLA in healthy donors. After removal of 2 bases from V and 4 bases from J, the junction contained 4 bases not matched to a gene. Germline loops: CDR1 SGHTA, CDR2 FQGNSA. There are 15 residues in the CDR3. Some clones are missing from TCRdb's copy, which holds only in-frame ones; the method was immunoSEQ multiplex PCR. The sample carries a few hundred thousand clones, roughly 88% recorded once. The specimen was PBMCs. The source is a woman aged 18-29 years in good health and CMV-seronegative. The chain carries TRBV7-2 and TRBJ2-5, with 10 bases that match TRBD2. CDR3 in amino acids: CASSLLRLAGETQYF. The CDR3 DNA is TGTGCCAGCAGCTTATTGAGACTAGCGGGAGAGACCCAGTACTTC.